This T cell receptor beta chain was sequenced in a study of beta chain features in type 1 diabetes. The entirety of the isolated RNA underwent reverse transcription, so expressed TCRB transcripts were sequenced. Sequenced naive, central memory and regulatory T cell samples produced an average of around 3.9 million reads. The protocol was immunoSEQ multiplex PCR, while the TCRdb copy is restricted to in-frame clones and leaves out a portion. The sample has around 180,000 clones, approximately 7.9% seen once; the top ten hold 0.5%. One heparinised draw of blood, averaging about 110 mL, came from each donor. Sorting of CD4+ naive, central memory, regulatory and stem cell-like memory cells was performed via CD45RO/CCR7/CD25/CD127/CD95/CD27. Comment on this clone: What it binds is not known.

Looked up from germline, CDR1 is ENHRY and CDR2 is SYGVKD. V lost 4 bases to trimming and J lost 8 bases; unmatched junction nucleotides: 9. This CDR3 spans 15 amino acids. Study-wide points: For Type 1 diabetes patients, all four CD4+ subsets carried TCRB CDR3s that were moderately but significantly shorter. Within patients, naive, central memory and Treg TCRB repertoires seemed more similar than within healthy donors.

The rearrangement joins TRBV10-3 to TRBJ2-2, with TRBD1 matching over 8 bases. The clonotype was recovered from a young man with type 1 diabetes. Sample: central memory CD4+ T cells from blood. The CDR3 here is CAISGRDRRMGELFF. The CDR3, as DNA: TGTGCCATCAGTGGCCGGGACAGGAGGATGGGGGAGCTGTTTTTT.